This T cell receptor beta chain is from a study of cytomegalovirus exposure and HLA in healthy donors. With respect to this clone: Its antigen remains unidentified.

Study-level results: A later analysis found common viral pathogens apparently linked to several of the most significant clusters.

Vbeta (60) and Jbeta (13) primers were used in the PCR. TCRdb's table, derived via immunoSEQ multiplex PCR, lists solely in-frame clones and lacks some. Of more than 95,000 clones in the sample, about 79% were seen once. This CDR3 region has 11 residues. Germline V gives CDR1 LNHDA, CDR2 SQIVND (reference sequence). V was shortened by 6 bases and J by 9 bases, with 10 bases between the two germline ends. The sequencing input was PBMCs. This receptor was identified in a man between 60 and 75 years old in good health and CMV-seropositive. This chain uses TRBV19 with TRBJ2-3; a weak D match, TRBD1 (5 bases). This CDR3 reads CASSTGVTQYF. The CDR3 coding sequence is TGTGCCAGTAGCACAGGTGTCACGCAGTATTTT.